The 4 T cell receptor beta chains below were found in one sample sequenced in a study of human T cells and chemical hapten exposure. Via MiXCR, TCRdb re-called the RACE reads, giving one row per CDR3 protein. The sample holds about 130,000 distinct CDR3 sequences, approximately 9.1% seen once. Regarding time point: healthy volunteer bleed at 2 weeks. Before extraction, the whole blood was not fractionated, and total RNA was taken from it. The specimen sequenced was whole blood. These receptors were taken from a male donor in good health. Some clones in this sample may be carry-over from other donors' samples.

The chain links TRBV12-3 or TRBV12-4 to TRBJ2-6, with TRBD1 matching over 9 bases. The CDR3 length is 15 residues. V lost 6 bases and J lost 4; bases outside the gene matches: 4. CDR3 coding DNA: TGTGCCAGCAGAATACAGGGGGCCGGGGCCAACGTCCTGACTTTC. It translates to CASRIQGAGANVLTF.

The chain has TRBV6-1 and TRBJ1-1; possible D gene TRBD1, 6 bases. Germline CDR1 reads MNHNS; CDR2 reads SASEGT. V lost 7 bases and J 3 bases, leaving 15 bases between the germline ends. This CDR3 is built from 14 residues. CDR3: CASIGGGWDTEAFF. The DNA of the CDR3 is TGTGCCAGCATCGGGGGGGGCTGGGACACTGAAGCTTTCTTT.

CDR3 DNA sequence: TGTGCCAGCAGCCTAGGCCGACAGTCCAATGAGCAGTTCTTC. The encoded protein is CASSLGRQSNEQFF. The chain uses TRBV11-1 and TRBJ2-1; the D gene is possibly TRBD1 (5 bases). CDR1 and CDR2 (germline): SGHAT, FQDESV (reference sequence). V gave up 5 bases and J gave up 6 bases, with 14 bases separating them. The CDR3 spans 14 residues.

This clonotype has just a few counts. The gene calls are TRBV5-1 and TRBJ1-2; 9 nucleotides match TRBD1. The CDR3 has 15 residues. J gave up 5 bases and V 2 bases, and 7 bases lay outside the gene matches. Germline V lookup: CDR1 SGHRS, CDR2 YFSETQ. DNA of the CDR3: TGCGCCAGCAGCTTACAGGGGGCGAGTCGATATGGCTACACCTTC. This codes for CASSLQGASRYGYTF.